This section outlines one T cell receptor beta chain sequence together with its context. Antigen specificity is unknown. These data come from a study of type 1 regulatory T cells. Across the whole study: This in vitro CD4 product, T-allo10, is enriched for Tr1 cells and alloantigen-specific.

TCRdb ran MiXCR on the reads and lists one entry per CDR3 protein. The table shows 25,000 or so distinct CDR3 sequences, with roughly half occurring only once. The CDR3 contains 15 residues. Germline CDR1 and CDR2: LNHDA and SQIVND (reference sequence). Trimming stripped 3 bases from V and 0 bases from J, with 6 bases between. V usage is TRBV19 and J usage is TRBJ2-6; D is uncertain. Sequencing input: cultured T cells, either the whole culture or a sorted T cell fraction (not recorded which). The TCR comes from a human donor in good health. The CDR3 DNA sequence: TGTGCCAGTAGTATGGGCCTCTCTGGGGCCAACGTCCTGACTTTC. Residues: CASSMGLSGANVLTF.